These T cell receptor beta chains were read from a single sample in a study of blood T cells in healthy people across ages. TCRdb analysed the 5' RACE reads with MiXCR anew, one entry per CDR3 protein. The repertoire consists of over 1.5 million distinct CDR3 sequences, with 40% to 55% occurring once and the leading ten covering approximately 2.1%. Sequences were obtained from blood. The receptor source for this set is a woman aged 40-49 years in good health. Both conserved end residues are part of each CDR3. D genes are given only for firm matches. Size is stated for part of the rows, as once, few or many counts, or as a class when the clone is expanded.

V,J,size,D,CDR3,DNA
TRBV5-1,TRBJ2-7,.,.,CTSSPGDTYEQYF,TGCACCAGCAGCCCAGGGGATACCTACGAGCAGTACTTC
TRBV7-2,TRBJ2-2,once,TRBD1,CASSPWTGSGELFF,TGTGCCAGCAGCCCATGGACAGGGAGCGGGGAGCTGTTTTTT
TRBV7-8,TRBJ1-2,.,.,CASSFTGADYGYTF,TGTGCCAGCAGCTTCACCGGAGCCGACTATGGCTACACCTTC
TRBV28,TRBJ1-2,many,.,CATSETAYGYTF,TGTGCCACCTCCGAGACGGCCTATGGCTACACCTTC
TRBV20-1,TRBJ1-2,.,.,CSASKNQGGYGYTF,TGCAGTGCTAGCAAAAATCAGGGTGGCTATGGCTACACCTTC
TRBV7-2,TRBJ2-1,.,TRBD2,CASSPLAGVSEQFF,TGTGCCAGCAGCCCTCTAGCGGGGGTTAGTGAGCAGTTCTTC
TRBV20-1,TRBJ2-7,.,.,CSAKRGDHEQYF,TGCAGTGCAAAGAGGGGGGACCACGAGCAGTACTTC
TRBV11-2,TRBJ2-3,.,TRBD2,CASSSRGAGGFNTDTQYF,TGTGCCAGCAGCTCCCGGGGAGCGGGGGGATTCAACACAGATACGCAGTATTTT
TRBV3-1,TRBJ2-1,.,TRBD1,CASSQPGQVIDEQFF,TGTGCCAGCAGCCAGCCGGGACAGGTTATAGATGAGCAGTTCTTC
TRBV18,TRBJ1-2,.,.,CASSGDLLNYGYTF,TGTGCCAGCTCCGGGGACCTACTAAACTATGGCTACACCTTC
TRBV7-2,TRBJ1-6,.,.,CASSFVGSGSYNSPLHF,TGTGCCAGCAGCTTTGTGGGCTCAGGCTCCTATAATTCACCCCTCCACTTT
TRBV20-1,TRBJ2-3,.,TRBD2,CSASRGGGMGTDTQYF,TGCAGTGCCAGCCGGGGGGGCGGGATGGGCACAGATACGCAGTATTTT
TRBV12-3/TRBV12-4,TRBJ2-7,few,.,CASSAGASGYEQYF,TGTGCCAGCAGCGCGGGGGCTAGCGGCTACGAGCAGTACTTC
TRBV6-2/TRBV6-3,TRBJ2-1,.,TRBD1,CASSFRQGVRNGDEQFF,TGTGCCAGCAGTTTCAGACAGGGGGTAAGGAATGGGGATGAGCAGTTCTTC